The entry below gives a single TCR beta chain sequence along with its context. The data originate from a study of technical replicates of blood from a few donors. Assay used: immunoSEQ multiplex PCR; TCRdb lists only in-frame clones, some missing. The sample lists about 79,000 clones, about nine tenths occurring once. This CDR3 spans 14 amino acids. CDR1 LGHNT and CDR2 FRNRAP come from the germline V gene. Unmatched junction bases numbered 6, after V lost 6 bases and J lost 7 bases. The source material was T cells isolated from PBMCs. This TCR came from a human donor in good health. Some clones in this sample may be carry-over from other donors' samples. The chain couples TRBV12-5 to TRBJ1-4; 9 positions match TRBD1. CDR3 sequence: CASGPDRGAEKLFF. The DNA of the CDR3 is TGTGCTAGTGGCCCCGACAGGGGGGCTGAAAAACTGTTTTTT.